The 4 T cell receptor beta chains given below trace back to one sample, sequenced in a study of shared clonotypes between healthy human individuals. The assay was immunoSEQ multiplex PCR, and TCRdb's table has in-frame clones only and misses some. The sample shows about 480,000 clones, about three quarters of them seen only once. Sequencing input: PBMCs. Receptor source: a middle-aged woman in good health. Some clones in this sample may be carry-over from other donors' samples.

As for this clone: Germline and junction disagree at one end, which may indicate a read error. The rearrangement links TRBV9 to TRBJ2-1; D tentatively fits TRBD1 or TRBD2 (6 bases each). Germline V CDR1 and CDR2: SGDLS, YYNGEE. The CDR3 length is 14 residues. The CDR3 loop reads CASSQRSREGGLLF. The CDR3 nucleotides are TGTGCCAGCAGCCAGAGGAGCCGCGAGGGGGGTCTCCTCTTC.

The chain employs TRBV28 and TRBJ1-5, with 8 bases matching TRBD1. Germline loops: CDR1 MDHEN, CDR2 SYDVKM. There are 16 residues in the CDR3. Trimming removed 1 base from V and 7 bases from J; junction bases left unmatched: 9. CDR3 in DNA: TGTGCCAGCAGTTTATTAGCCAGGGGGCGACGGCAGCCCCAGCATTTT. Amino acid sequence: CASSLLARGRRQPQHF.

This clone was seen once. The chain joins TRBV5-1 to TRBJ2-5, with D unresolved. Germline CDR1 reads SGHRS; CDR2 reads YFSETQ. The CDR3 is 13 amino acids. Between the trimmed V and J ends, which lost 7 bases and 2 bases, there was a span of 12 bases. In DNA form, the CDR3 reads TGCGCCAGCTCCCCTGTGACGCAAGAGACCCAGTACTTC. Residues: CASSPVTQETQYF.

The chain combines TRBV19 with TRBJ2-5; D remains unclear. V was trimmed by 3 bases and J by 0 bases, leaving 11 bases between them. The CDR3 extends over 15 amino acids. CDR1 and CDR2 from the germline V gene are LNHDA and SQIVND (reference sequence). The CDR3 DNA reads TGTGCCAGTAGTATTCTACCAATCCACCAAGAGACCCAGTACTTC. Residues: CASSILPIHQETQYF.